One sample yielded the 5 T cell receptor beta chains listed below, sequenced in a study of long-term antiretroviral therapy in people with HIV (dated by TCRdb to 2022 to 2024). The immunoSEQ hsTCRB v3.0 assay was used at survey level resolution to sequence the TRB variable region. This immuneACCESS table, as held by TCRdb, lists in-frame sequences with V and J called but not all clones. Of the missing ones, under half trace to an unresolved V gene in checked studies; the others have no known cause. The sample has around 30,000 clones on record, over 90% of them singletons. Of the sample, 5.5% to 7% falls within the top ten clones. This specimen was unsorted PBMCs, taken about 6.5 years after starting antiretroviral therapy. All receptors derive from a woman aged 40-49 years with HIV.

This clone was seen a few times. The chain carries TRBV5-1 and TRBJ1-1; a possible D gene is TRBD1 (6 bases). The CDR3 has 13 amino acids. Between the trimmed V and J ends, which lost 5 bases and 2 bases, there was a span of 10 bases. Looked up from germline, CDR1 is SGHRS and CDR2 is YFSETQ. CDR3 nucleotide sequence: TGCGCCAGCAGAGAGGGGGAAAACACTGAAGCTTTCTTT. The encoded protein is CASREGENTEAFF.

This chain uses TRBV9 with TRBJ1-1; a possible D gene is TRBD1 (5 bases). V was clipped by 0 bases and J by 0 bases, with 6 bases between them. Germline assignment: CDR1 SGDLS and CDR2 YYNGEE. This CDR3 region has 14 residues. CDR3 nucleotides: TGTGCCAGCAGCGTAGGGGGGATGAACACTGAAGCTTTCTTT. Translating it yields CASSVGGMNTEAFF.

The chain couples TRBV18 to TRBJ1-5; TRBD1 matches 9 bases. Germline V gives CDR1 KGHSH, CDR2 LQKENI. The CDR3 has 15 amino acids. With 3 bases clipped from V and 5 bases from J, the junction kept 5 bases outside the gene matches. This CDR3 is CASSPGQGNHQPQHF. The CDR3 DNA is TGTGCCAGCTCACCGGGACAGGGAAATCATCAGCCCCAGCATTTT.

The chain employs TRBV25-1 and TRBJ1-4; D is uncertain. The CDR3 runs to 13 residues. The ends were cut back, 6 bases at V and 7 bases at J, with 12 bases in the middle. The germline V gene has CDR1 MGHDK and CDR2 SYGVNS. The CDR3 nucleotides are TGTGCCAGCAGAGAGGAGCTAACTGAAAAACTGTTTTTT. Protein sequence: CASREELTEKLFF.

The chain has TRBV11-2 and TRBJ2-3; maybe TRBD2 (5 bases). The CDR3 has 17 residues. Trimming cost V 5 bases and J 2 bases, with 20 bases left between them. Germline values: CDR1 SGHAT, CDR2 FQNNGV. Here the CDR3 DNA reads TGTGCCAGCAGCCTACGGACCGGGGTTGGGGACACAGATACGCAGTATTTT. Protein: CASSLRTGVGDTDTQYF.